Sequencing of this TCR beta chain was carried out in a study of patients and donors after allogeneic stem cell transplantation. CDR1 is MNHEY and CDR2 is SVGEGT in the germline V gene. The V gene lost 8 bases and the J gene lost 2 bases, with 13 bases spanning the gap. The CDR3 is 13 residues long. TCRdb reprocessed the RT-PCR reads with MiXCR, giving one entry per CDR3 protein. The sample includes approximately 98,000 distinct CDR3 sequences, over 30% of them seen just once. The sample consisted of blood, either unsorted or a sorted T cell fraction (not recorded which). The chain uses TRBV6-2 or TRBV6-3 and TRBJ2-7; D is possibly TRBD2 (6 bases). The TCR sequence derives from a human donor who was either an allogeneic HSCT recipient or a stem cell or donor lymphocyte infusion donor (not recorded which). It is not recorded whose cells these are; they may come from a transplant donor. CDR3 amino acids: CASRREAPYEQYF. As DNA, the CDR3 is TGTGCCAGCCGAAGGGAGGCCCCCTACGAGCAGTACTTC.